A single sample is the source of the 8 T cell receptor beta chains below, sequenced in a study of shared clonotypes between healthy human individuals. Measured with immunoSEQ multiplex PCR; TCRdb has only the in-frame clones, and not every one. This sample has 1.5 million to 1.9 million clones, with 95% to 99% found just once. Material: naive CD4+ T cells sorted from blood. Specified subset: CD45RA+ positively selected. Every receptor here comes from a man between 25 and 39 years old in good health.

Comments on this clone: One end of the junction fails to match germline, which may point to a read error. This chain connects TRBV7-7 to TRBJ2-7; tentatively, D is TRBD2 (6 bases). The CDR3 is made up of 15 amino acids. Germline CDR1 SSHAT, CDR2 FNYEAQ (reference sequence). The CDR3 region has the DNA TGTGCTAGCAGCTTGGGAGGTAGGGCGAACGACGAGCAGTACTTC. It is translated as CASSLGGRANDEQYF. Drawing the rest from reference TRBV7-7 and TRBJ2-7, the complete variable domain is GAGVSQSPRYKVTKRGQDVTLRCDPISSHATLYWYQQALGQGPEFLTYFNYEAQPDKSGLPSDRFSAERPEGSISTLTIQRTEQRDSAMYRCASSLGGRANDEQYFGPGTRLTVT.

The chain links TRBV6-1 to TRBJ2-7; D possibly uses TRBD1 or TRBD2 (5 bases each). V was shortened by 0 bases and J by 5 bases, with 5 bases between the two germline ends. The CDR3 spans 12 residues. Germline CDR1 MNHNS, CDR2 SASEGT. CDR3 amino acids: CASSEAGDEQYF. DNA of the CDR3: TGTGCCAGCAGTGAAGCGGGGGACGAGCAGTACTTC.

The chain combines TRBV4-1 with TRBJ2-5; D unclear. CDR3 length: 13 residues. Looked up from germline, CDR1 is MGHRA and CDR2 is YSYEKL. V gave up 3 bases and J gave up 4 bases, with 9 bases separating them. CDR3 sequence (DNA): TGCGCCAGCAGCCAGTTAATTCGAGAGACCCAGTACTTC. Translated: CASSQLIRETQYF.

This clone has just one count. CDR3 DNA sequence: TGTGCCAGCAGTTGGACAGGGGTCGGGGAAAAACTGTTTTTT. This codes for CASSWTGVGEKLFF. The rearrangement joins TRBV28 to TRBJ1-4; TRBD1 agrees at 9 bases. The CDR3 is 14 amino acids. Trimming cost V 4 bases and J 8 bases; bases outside gene matches: 5. Germline values: CDR1 MDHEN, CDR2 SYDVKM.

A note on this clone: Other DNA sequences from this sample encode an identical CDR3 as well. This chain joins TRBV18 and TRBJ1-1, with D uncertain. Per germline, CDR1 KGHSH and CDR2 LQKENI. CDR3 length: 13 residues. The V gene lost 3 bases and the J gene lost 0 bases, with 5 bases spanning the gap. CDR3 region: CASSPRLNTEAFF. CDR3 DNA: TGTGCCAGCTCACCCAGGCTGAACACTGAAGCTTTCTTT.

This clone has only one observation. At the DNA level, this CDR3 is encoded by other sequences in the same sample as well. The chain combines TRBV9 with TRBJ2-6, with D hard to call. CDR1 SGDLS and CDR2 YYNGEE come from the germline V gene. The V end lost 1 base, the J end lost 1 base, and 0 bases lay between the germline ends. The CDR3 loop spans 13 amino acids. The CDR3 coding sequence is TGTGCCAGCAGCGTATCTGGGGCCAACGTCCTGACTTTC. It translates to CASSVSGANVLTF. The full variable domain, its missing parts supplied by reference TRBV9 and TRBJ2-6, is DSGVTQTPKHLITATGQRVTLRCSPRSGDLSVYWYQQSLDQGLQFLIQYYNGEERAKGNILERFSAQQFPDLHSELNLSSLELGDSALYFCASSVSGANVLTFGAGSRLTVL.

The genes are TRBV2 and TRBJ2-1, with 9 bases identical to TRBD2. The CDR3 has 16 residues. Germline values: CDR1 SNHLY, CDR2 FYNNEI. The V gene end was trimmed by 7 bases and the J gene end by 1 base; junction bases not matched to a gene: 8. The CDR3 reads CASNAGGVMSYNEQFF. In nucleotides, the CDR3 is TGTGCCAGCAATGCGGGAGGGGTGATGTCCTACAATGAGCAGTTCTTC.

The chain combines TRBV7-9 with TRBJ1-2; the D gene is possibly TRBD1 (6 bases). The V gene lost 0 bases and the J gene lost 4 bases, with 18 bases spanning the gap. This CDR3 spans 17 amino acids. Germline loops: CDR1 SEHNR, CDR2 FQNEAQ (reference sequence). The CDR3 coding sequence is TGTGCCAGCAGCTTAGCGAGGTTACAGGGCAGCACCTATGGCTACACCTTC. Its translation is CASSLARLQGSTYGYTF.